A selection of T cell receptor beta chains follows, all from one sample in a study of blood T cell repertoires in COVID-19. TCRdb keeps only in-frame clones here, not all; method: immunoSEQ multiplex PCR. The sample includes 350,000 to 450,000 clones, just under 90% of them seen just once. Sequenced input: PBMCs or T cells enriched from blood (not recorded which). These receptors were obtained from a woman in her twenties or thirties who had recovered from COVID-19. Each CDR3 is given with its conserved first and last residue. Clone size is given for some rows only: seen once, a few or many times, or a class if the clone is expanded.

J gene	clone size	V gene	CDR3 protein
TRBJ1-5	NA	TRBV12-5	CASGITGTVNQPQHF
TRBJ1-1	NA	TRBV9	CASSVDWDSRGTEAFF
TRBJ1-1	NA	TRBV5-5	CASSTGVGRTEAFF
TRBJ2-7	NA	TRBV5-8	CASRSRDNYEQYF
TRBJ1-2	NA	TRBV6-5	CASSRRVPNYGYTF
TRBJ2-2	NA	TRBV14	CASSGHRAPTGELFF
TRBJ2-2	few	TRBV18	CASSPFRGGVSGELFF
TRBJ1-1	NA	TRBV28	CASSATGVNTEAFF
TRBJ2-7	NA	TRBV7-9	CASSYLAGGNDEQYF
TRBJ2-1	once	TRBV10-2	CASYDYSRLKHYNEQFF
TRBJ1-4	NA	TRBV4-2	CASSQVLSDSREKLFF
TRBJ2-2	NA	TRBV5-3	CARSRRESFVNTGELFF
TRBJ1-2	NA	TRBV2	CASSETGTYGYTF
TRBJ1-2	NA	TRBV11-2	CASSLSQGNGYTF
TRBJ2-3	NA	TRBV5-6	CASSSNTDTQYF
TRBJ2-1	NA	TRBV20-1	CSARPGGKQFF
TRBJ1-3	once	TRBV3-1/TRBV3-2	CASSQDRQAIGNTIYF
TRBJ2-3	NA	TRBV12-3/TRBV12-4	CASRGDTQYF
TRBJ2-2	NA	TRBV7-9	CASSLGAGGRTGELFF
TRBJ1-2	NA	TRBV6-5	CASRTGVGNYGYTF
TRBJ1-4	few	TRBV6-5	CASGRGTNEKLFF
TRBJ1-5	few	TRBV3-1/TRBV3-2	CASSQGMGRRNQPQHF
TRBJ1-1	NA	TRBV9	CASSPSDRDTEAFF
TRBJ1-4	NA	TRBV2	CASSEVGYGEKLFF
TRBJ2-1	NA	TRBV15	CATSSQRLGDNEQFF
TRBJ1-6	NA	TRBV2	CASSWGQSSPLHF
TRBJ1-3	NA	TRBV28	CASSWTVGNTIYF
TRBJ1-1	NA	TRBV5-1	CASSLSTVNTEAFF
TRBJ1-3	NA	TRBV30	CAWSPTGNTIYF
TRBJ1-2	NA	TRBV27	CASSLRLGPNGLFYGYTF
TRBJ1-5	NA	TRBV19	CASKAGRNQPQHF
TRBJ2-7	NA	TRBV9	CASSVAGGRVYEQYF
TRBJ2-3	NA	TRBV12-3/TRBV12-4	CASSFGTDTQYF
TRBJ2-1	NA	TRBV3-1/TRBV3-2	CASRQLSGGAYNEQFF
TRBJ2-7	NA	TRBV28	CASSFDLIYYEQYF
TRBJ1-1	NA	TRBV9	CASSPTTGLNTEAFF
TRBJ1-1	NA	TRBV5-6	CASSLQGPAEAFF
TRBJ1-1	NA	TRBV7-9	CASSPSVTGRTEAFF
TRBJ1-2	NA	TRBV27	CASRHTGREGYTF
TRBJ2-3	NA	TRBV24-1	CATSDPGQGNTQYF
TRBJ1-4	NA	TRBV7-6	CASSLGVGRTGGEKLFF
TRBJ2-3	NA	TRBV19	CASKTGSSTDTQYF
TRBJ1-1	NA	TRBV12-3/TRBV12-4	CASTRTANTEAFF
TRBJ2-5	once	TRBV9	CASSVSGTRGETQYF
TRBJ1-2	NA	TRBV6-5	CASSGTEANYGYTF
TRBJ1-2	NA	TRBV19	CASSPGGWYGYTF
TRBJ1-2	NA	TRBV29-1	CSVETGNYGYTF
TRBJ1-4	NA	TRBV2	CASRETGARNEKLFF
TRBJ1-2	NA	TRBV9	CASSPRTGDGYTF
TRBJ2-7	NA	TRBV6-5	CASSQLQEEQYF